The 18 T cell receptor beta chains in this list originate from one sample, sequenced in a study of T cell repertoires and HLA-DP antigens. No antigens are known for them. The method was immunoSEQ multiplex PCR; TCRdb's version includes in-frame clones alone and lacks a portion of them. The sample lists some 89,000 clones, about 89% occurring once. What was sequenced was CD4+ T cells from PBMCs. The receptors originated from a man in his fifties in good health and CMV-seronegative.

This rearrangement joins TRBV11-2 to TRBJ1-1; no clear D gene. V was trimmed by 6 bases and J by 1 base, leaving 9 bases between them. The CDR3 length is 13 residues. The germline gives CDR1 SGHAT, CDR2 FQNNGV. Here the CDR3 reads CASRLARNTEAFF. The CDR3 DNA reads TGTGCCAGCAGGCTAGCCCGGAACACTGAAGCTTTCTTT.

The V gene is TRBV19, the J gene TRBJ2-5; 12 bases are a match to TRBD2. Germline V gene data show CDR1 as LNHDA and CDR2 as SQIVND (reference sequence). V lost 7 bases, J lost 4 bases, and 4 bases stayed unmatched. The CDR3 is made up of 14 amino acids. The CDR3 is CASTQGLAGETQYF. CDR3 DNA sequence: TGTGCCAGTACTCAGGGACTAGCGGGAGAGACCCAGTACTTC.

CDR3 nucleotides: TGTGCCAGCAGACGACCCTCGTACGATGAAAAACTGTTTTTT. This codes for CASRRPSYDEKLFF. The chain employs TRBV11-2 and TRBJ1-4, with D uncertain. Germline lookup yields CDR1 SGHAT and CDR2 FQNNGV. Trimming removed 6 bases at V and 6 bases at J, with 14 bases between. The CDR3 totals 14 residues.

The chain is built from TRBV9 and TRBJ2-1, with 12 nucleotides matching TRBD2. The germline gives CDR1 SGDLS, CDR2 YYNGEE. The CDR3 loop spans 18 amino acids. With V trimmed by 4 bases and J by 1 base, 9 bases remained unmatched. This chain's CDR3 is CASSIGLAGRVSYNEQFF. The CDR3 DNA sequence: TGTGCCAGCAGCATAGGACTAGCGGGAAGAGTGTCCTACAATGAGCAGTTCTTC.

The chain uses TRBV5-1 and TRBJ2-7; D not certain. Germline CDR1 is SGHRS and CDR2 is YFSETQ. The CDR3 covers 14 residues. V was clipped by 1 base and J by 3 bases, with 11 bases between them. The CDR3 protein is CASSLNTDGYEQYF. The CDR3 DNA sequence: TGCGCCAGCAGCTTGAATACCGACGGCTACGAGCAGTACTTC.

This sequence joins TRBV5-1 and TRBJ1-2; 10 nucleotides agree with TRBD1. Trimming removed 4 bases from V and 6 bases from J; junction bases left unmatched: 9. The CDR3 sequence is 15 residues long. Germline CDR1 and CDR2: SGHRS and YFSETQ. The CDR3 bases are TGCGCCAGCAGCCAACCGGGACAGGGGATGAATGGCTACACCTTC. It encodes CASSQPGQGMNGYTF.

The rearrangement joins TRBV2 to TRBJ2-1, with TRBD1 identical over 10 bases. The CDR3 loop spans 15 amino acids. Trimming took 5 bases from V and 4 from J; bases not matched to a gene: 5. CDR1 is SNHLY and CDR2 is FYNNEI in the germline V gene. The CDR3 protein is CASSMRDRGYNEQFF. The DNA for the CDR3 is TGTGCCAGCAGTATGCGGGACAGGGGATACAATGAGCAGTTCTTC.

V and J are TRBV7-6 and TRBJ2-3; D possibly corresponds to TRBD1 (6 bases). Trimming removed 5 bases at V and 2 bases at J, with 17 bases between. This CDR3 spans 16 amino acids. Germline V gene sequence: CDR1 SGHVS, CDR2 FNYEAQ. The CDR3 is CASSHGQFLVTDTQYF. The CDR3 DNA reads TGTGCCAGCAGCCACGGACAGTTTCTTGTCACAGATACGCAGTATTTT.

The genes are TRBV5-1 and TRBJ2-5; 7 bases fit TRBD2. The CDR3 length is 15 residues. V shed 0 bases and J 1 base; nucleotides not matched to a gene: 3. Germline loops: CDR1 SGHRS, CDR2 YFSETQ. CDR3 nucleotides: TGCGCCAGCAGCTTGGCTGGGACTACCCAAGAGACCCAGTACTTC. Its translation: CASSLAGTTQETQYF.

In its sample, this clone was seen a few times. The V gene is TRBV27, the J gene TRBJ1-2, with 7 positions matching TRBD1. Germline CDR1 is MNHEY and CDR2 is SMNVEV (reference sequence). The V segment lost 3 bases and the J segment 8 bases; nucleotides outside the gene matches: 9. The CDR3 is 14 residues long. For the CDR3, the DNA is TGTGCCAGCAGTTTGGTTAAGGGGGCGGGAGGCTACACCTTC. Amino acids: CASSLVKGAGGYTF.

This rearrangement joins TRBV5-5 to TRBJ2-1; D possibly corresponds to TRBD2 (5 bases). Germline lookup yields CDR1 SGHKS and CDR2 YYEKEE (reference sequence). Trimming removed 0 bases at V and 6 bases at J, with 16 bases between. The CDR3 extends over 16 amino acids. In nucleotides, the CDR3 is TGTGCCAGCAGCTTGGTGCCCGGGGTCGTACTCAATGAGCAGTTCTTC. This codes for CASSLVPGVVLNEQFF.

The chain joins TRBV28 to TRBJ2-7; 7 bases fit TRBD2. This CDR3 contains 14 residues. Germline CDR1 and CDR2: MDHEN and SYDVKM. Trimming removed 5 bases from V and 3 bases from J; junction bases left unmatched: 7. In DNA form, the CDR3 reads TGTGCCAGCAGTATTGCGGGAGAGGTCTACGAGCAGTACTTC. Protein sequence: CASSIAGEVYEQYF.

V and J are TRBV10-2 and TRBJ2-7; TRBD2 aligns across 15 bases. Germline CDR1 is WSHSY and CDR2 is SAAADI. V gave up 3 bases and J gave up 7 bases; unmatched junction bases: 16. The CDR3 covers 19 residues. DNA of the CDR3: TGCGCCAGCAGTGAAAAACCGGGACTAGCGGGAGGTAAAGTAAGGGAGCAGTACTTC. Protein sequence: CASSEKPGLAGGKVREQYF.

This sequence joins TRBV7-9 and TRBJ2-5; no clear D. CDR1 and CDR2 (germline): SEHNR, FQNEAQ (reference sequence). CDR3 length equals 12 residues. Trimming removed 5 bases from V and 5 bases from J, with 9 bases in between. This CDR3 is CASSPSWETQYF. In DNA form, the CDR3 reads TGTGCCAGCAGCCCGTCGTGGGAGACCCAGTACTTC.

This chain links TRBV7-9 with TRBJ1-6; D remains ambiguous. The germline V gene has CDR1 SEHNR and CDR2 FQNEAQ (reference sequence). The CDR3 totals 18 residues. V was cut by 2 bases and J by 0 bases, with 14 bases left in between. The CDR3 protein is CASSLNGRLSSYNSPLHF. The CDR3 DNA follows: TGTGCCAGCAGCTTAAATGGCAGGCTGAGCTCCTATAATTCACCCCTCCACTTT.

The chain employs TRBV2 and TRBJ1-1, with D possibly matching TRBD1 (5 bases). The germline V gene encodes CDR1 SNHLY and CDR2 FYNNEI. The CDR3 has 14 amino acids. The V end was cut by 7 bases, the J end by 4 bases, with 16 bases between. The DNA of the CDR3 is TGTGCCAGCAATAGGTTGGGAGGGACCACTGAAGCTTTCTTT. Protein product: CASNRLGGTTEAFF.

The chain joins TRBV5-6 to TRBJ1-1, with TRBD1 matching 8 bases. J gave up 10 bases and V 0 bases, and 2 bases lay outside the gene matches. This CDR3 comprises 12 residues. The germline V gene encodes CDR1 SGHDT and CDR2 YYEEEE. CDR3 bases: TGTGCCAGCAGCTTGGTTGGACAGGGAGCTTTCTTT. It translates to CASSLVGQGAFF.

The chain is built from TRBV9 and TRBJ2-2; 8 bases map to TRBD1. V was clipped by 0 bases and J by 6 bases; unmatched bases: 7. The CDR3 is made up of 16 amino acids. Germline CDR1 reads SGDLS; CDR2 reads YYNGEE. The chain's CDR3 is CASSVGTGGFSGELFF. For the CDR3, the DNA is TGTGCCAGCAGCGTAGGAACAGGGGGTTTTTCCGGGGAGCTGTTTTTT.